These 6 T cell receptor beta chains share one sample of origin, sequenced in a study of T cell responses to AZD1222 COVID-19 vaccine. Here immunoSEQ multiplex PCR was the method, and the copy in TCRdb shows in-frame clones only, minus some. The sample consists of tens of thousands of clones, about 92% of them appearing once. The sequencing used peripheral blood, collected 28 days after the second AZD1222 dose. All receptors derive from an adult who received the AZD1222 COVID-19 vaccine.

The chain couples TRBV12-3 or TRBV12-4 to TRBJ1-5; D unclear. The CDR3 loop spans 13 amino acids. V was pared by 7 bases and J by 6 bases, with 13 bases between. In DNA form, the CDR3 reads TGTGCCAGCACCCTCGGGGAGACTCAGCCCCAGCATTTT. Protein: CASTLGETQPQHF.

CDR3 sequence (DNA): TGTGCCAGCAGCTTAAACGGCCTAGCGGGCTACGAGCAGTACTTC. It encodes CASSLNGLAGYEQYF. The chain carries TRBV7-2 and TRBJ2-7; 8 bases map to TRBD2. This CDR3 contains 15 residues. J gave up 3 bases and V 2 bases, and 6 bases lay outside the gene matches. CDR1 and CDR2 from the germline V gene are SGHTA and FQGNSA.

The gene calls are TRBV2 and TRBJ2-4; D uncertain. V shed 1 base and J shed 4 bases, with 8 bases lying between them. Germline CDR1 reads SNHLY; CDR2 reads FYNNEI. This CDR3 is 14 amino acids long. The DNA of the CDR3 is TGTGCCAGCAGTGAAGGAGTCAGGAAAAACATTCAGTACTTC. Translated: CASSEGVRKNIQYF.

The chain carries TRBV6-2 or TRBV6-3 and TRBJ1-5; D not certain. Germline assignment: CDR1 MNHEY and CDR2 SVGEGT. The ends were cut back, 5 bases at V and 0 bases at J, with 8 bases in the middle. The CDR3 is 14 residues long. The DNA of the CDR3 is TGTGCCAGCAGTCAGGTGGATAGCAATCAGCCCCAGCATTTT. It is translated as CASSQVDSNQPQHF.

V and J are TRBV9 and TRBJ2-1; D is perhaps TRBD1 or TRBD2 (7 bases each). This CDR3 spans 18 amino acids. Germline CDR1 is SGDLS and CDR2 is YYNGEE. V shed 0 bases and J shed 4 bases, with 20 bases lying between them. The CDR3 sequence is CASSVARGASGKYNEQFF. The CDR3 coding sequence is TGTGCCAGCAGCGTAGCCAGGGGGGCTAGCGGAAAATACAATGAGCAGTTCTTC. Based on the CDR3 plus reference TRBV9 and TRBJ2-1, the full variable domain is DSGVTQTPKHLITATGQRVTLRCSPRSGDLSVYWYQQSLDQGLQFLIQYYNGEERAKGNILERFSAQQFPDLHSELNLSSLELGDSALYFCASSVARGASGKYNEQFFGPGTRLTVL.

The rearrangement links TRBV6-2 or TRBV6-3 to TRBJ1-4, with a weak D call TRBD1 (5 bases). The V gene lost 1 base and the J gene lost 8 bases, with 14 bases spanning the gap. CDR1 is MNHEY and CDR2 is SVGEGT in the germline V gene. CDR3 length: 15 residues. The CDR3 protein is CASSYLGRKEEKLFF. The CDR3 nucleotides read TGTGCCAGCAGTTACTTGGGACGGAAGGAGGAAAAACTGTTTTTT.